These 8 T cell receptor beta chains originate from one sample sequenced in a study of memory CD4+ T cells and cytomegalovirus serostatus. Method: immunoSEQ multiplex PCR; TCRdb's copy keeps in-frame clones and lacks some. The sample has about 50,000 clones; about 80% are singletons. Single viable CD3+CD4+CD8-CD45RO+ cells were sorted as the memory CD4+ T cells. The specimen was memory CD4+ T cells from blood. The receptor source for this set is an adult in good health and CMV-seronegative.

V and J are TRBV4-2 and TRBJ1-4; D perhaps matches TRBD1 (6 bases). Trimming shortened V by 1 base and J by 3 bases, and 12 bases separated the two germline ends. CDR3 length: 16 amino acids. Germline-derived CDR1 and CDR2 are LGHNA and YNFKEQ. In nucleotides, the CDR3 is TGTGCCAGCAGCCAAGCCACAGGGACGGCTAATGAAAAACTGTTTTTT. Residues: CASSQATGTANEKLFF.

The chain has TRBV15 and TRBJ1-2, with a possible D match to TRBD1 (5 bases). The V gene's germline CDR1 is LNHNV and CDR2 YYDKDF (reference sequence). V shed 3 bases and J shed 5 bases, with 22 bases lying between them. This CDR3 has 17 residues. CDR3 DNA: TGTGCCACCAGCAGGGGGGGTCGAGGGGCGGCAGGGTATGGCTACACCTTC. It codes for CATSRGGRGAAGYGYTF.

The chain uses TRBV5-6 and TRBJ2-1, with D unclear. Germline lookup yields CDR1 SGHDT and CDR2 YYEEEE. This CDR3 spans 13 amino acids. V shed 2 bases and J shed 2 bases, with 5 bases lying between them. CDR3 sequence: CASSLTTYNEQFF. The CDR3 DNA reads TGTGCCAGCAGCTTAACGACCTACAATGAGCAGTTCTTC.

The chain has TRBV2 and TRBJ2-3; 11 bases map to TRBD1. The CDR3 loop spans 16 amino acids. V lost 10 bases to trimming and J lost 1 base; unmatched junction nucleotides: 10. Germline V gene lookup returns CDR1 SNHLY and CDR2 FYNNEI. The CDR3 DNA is TGTGCCACCAAGACGCCGGGACAGGGGGGCACAGATACGCAGTATTTT. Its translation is CATKTPGQGGTDTQYF.

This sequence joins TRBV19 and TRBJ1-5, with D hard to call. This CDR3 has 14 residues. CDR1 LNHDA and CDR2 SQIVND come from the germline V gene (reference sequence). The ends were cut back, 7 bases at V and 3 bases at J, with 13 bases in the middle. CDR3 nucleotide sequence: TGTGCCAGTAAGTCTGGAGGTTTCAATCAGCCCCAGCATTTT. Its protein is CASKSGGFNQPQHF.

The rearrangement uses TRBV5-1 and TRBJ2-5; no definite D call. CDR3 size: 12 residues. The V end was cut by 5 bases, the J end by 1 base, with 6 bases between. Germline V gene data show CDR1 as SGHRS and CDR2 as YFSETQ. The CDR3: CASRLGQETQYF. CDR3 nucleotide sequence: TGCGCCAGCAGGCTAGGCCAAGAGACCCAGTACTTC.

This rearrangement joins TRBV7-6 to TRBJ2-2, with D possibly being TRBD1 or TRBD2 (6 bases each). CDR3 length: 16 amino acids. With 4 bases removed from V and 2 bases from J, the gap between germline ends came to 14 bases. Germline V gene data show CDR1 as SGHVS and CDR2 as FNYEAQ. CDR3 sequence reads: CASSSGKGGNTGELFF. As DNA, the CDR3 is TGTGCCAGCAGCTCCGGGAAGGGGGGTAACACCGGGGAGCTGTTTTTT.

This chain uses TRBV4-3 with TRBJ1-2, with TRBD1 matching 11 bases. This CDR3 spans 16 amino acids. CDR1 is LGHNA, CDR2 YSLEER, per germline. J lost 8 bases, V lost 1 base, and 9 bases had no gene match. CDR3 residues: CASSQARAGTGGGYTF. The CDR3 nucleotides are TGCGCCAGCAGCCAAGCTCGTGCCGGGACAGGGGGAGGCTACACCTTC.